This TCR beta chain comes out of a study of response to subunit inactivated influenza vaccine. Via MiXCR, TCRdb re-called the RT-PCR reads, giving one row per CDR3 protein. The repertoire holds 450,000 to 700,000 distinct CDR3 sequences, with about 14% as singletons. V was pared by 8 bases and J by 5 bases, with 3 bases of the junction left unmatched. The CDR3 loop spans 12 amino acids. Per germline, CDR1 SQVTM and CDR2 ANQGSEA. The rearrangement links TRBV29-1 to TRBJ2-3; 11 bases map to TRBD2. The receptor's source is a man over 45 who received an inactivated influenza vaccine. Sample: PBMCs from blood, taken 11 to 12 days after vaccination. For the CDR3, the DNA is TGCAGCTCCGGGACTAGCGGAGATACGCAGTATTTT. It is translated as CSSGTSGDTQYF.